The sequence of this T cell receptor (beta chain) was determined in a study of blood T cell repertoires in COVID-19. TCRdb keeps only in-frame clones here, not all; method: immunoSEQ multiplex PCR. The sample lists some 260,000 clones, nearly 90% occurring once. With V trimmed by 2 bases and J by 4 bases, 7 bases remained unmatched. CDR1 and CDR2 (germline): LNHDA, SQIVND (reference sequence). The CDR3 contains 16 residues. Sequences were obtained from peripheral blood. The sequence was collected from a man aged 18 to 35 with active or convalescent COVID-19. The V call is TRBV19, the J call TRBJ2-5; 10 positions agree with TRBD2. CDR3 residues: CASSISRLAGVETQYF. The DNA of the CDR3 is TGTGCCAGTAGTATAAGTCGCCTAGCGGGAGTAGAGACCCAGTACTTC.